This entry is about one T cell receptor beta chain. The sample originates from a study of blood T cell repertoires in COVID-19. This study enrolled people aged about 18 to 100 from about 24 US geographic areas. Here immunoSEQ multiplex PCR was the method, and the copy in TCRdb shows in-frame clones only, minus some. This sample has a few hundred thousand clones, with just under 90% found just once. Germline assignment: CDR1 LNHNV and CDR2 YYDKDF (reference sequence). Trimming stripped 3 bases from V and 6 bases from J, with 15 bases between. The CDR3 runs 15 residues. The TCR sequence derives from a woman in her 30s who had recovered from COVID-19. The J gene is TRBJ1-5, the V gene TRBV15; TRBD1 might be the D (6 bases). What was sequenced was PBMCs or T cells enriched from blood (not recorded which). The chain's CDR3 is CATSRTGVGGQPQHF. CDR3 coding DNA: TGTGCCACCAGCAGGACAGGCGTAGGAGGTCAGCCCCAGCATTTT.